This T cell receptor (beta chain) was identified in a study of shared clonotypes between healthy human individuals. This table comes from immunoSEQ multiplex PCR, and its TCRdb copy is limited to in-frame clones, with some not included. The sample lists under 1 million clones, approximately 92% seen once, with under 30% in the top ten. Per the germline V gene, CDR1 is SNHLY and CDR2 is FYNNEI. This CDR3 region has 14 residues. With 8 bases clipped from V and 0 bases from J, the junction kept 5 bases outside the gene matches. Concerning this clone itself: Its antigen remains unidentified.

Study findings and constraints: Around 5.4% of naive CD4 clonotypes were common to four donors.

Naive CD8 cells lacked CD45RO and underwent positive selection for CCR7, leaving out terminally differentiated effector memory CD45RA+ cells. This clonotype was sampled from a man aged 25-40 years in good health. Source material: naive CD8+ T cells sorted from blood. V gene TRBV2 combines with J gene TRBJ2-7; 9 bases line up with TRBD2. This chain's CDR3 is CASRSGRYSYEQYF. CDR3 nucleotides: TGTGCCAGCCGGAGCGGGAGGTACTCCTACGAGCAGTACTTC.